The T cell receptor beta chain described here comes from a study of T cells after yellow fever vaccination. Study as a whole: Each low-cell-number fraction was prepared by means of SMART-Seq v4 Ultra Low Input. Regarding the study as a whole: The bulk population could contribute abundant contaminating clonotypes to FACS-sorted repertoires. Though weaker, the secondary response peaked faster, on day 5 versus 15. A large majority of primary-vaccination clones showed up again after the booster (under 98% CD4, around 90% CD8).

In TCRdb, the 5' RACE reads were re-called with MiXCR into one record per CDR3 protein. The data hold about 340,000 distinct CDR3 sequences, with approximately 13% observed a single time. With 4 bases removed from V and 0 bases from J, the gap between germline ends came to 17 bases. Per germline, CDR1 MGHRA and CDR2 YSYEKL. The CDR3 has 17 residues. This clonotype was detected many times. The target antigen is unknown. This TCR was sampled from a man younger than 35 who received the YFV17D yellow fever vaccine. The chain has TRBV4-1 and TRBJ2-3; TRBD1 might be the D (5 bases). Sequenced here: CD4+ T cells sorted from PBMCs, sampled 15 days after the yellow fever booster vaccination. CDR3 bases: TGCGCCAGCAGCCGCTGGACAAACCAACCTAGCACAGATACGCAGTATTTT. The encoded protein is CASSRWTNQPSTDTQYF.